What follows are 25 T cell receptor beta chains derived from one specimen sequenced in a study of graft-versus-host responses after intestinal transplantation. The repertoire was sequenced with immunoSEQ multiplex PCR; TCRdb's copy has only in-frame clones and lacks some. The sample yields around 18,000 clones, roughly 87% seen once. Sequencing used PBMCs, obtained 14 days after transplant. These receptors were obtained from a human patient who received an intestinal transplant, so some T cells may come from the graft donor.

The V gene is TRBV6-1, the J gene TRBJ1-2, with a tentative D call TRBD1 (5 bases). CDR3 length: 15 amino acids. Germline V gives CDR1 MNHNS, CDR2 SASEGT. The ends were cut back, 0 bases at V and 4 bases at J, with 12 bases in the middle. The CDR3 region has the DNA TGTGCCAGCAGTGAAGCGCTTAAGGGGACCTATGGCTACACCTTC. Protein sequence: CASSEALKGTYGYTF.

The chain links TRBV6-4 to TRBJ2-5; D unresolved. The CDR3 is 11 residues long. CDR1 MRHNA and CDR2 SNTAGT come from the germline V gene. Between the trimmed V and J ends, which lost 8 bases and 4 bases, there was a span of 8 bases. Here the CDR3 reads CASLWTETQYF. The CDR3 nucleotides read TGTGCCAGCCTCTGGACAGAGACCCAGTACTTC.

The chain has TRBV7-2 and TRBJ2-3, with TRBD2 as a possible D gene (5 bases). This CDR3 comprises 13 residues. Trimming took 1 base from V and 8 from J, leaving 10 bases between them. Germline V gene data show CDR1 as SGHTA and CDR2 as FQGNSA. Written as DNA, the CDR3 is TGTGCCAGCAGCTTAGATAATGCGGGTACGCAGTATTTT. As protein: CASSLDNAGTQYF.

The rearrangement joins TRBV25-1 to TRBJ1-5; D is unresolved. CDR1 is MGHDK, CDR2 SYGVNS, per germline. V lost 4 bases to trimming and J lost 0 bases, with 7 bases between them. This CDR3 comprises 14 residues. CDR3 amino acids: CASSGAYSNQPQHF. The CDR3 DNA reads TGTGCCAGCAGTGGGGCCTATAGCAATCAGCCCCAGCATTTT.

The genes are TRBV29-1 and TRBJ2-1; 12 bases map to TRBD2. Germline values: CDR1 SQVTM, CDR2 ANQGSEA. This CDR3 is 14 amino acids long. Trimming cost V 8 bases and J 6 bases; bases outside gene matches: 8. CDR3 in DNA: TGCAGCTGCCGGTCGACTAGCGGGAGCAATGAGCAGTTCTTC. Residues: CSCRSTSGSNEQFF.

The chain carries TRBV28 and TRBJ2-7; possible D gene TRBD1, 6 bases. V was clipped by 5 bases and J by 2 bases, with 10 bases between them. CDR1 and CDR2 (germline): MDHEN, SYDVKM. The CDR3 extends over 13 amino acids. CDR3 in amino acids: CASSLTGTYEQYF. CDR3 bases: TGTGCCAGCAGTCTGACAGGAACCTACGAGCAGTACTTC.

The CDR3 loop reads CASRGGASYNEQFF. CDR3 sequence (DNA): TGTGCCAGTAGGGGCGGGGCCTCCTACAATGAGCAGTTCTTC. The chain combines TRBV19 with TRBJ2-1, with D perhaps matching TRBD2 (6 bases). V was shortened by 6 bases and J by 0 bases, with 9 bases between the two germline ends. The CDR3 is 14 residues long. Germline V gene data show CDR1 as LNHDA and CDR2 as SQIVND (reference sequence).

The J gene is TRBJ2-3, the V gene TRBV4-3, with 9 bases aligning to TRBD2. Germline V lookup: CDR1 LGHNA, CDR2 YSLEER. With V trimmed by 1 base and J by 6 bases, 5 bases remained unmatched. This CDR3 spans 15 amino acids. CDR3 residues: CASSQASGVRDTQYF. The CDR3 DNA reads TGCGCCAGCAGCCAAGCTAGCGGGGTCCGTGATACGCAGTATTTT.

The chain carries TRBV6-5 and TRBJ2-5; D unresolved. The CDR3 consists of 15 residues. CDR1 is MNHEY and CDR2 is SVGAGI in the germline V gene. The V gene lost 0 bases and the J gene lost 1 base, with 9 bases spanning the gap. The CDR3 bases are TGTGCCAGCAGTTACTCGAGTGGGGTCCAAGAGACCCAGTACTTC. It codes for CASSYSSGVQETQYF.

CDR3 in DNA: TGTGCCAGCAGCTCCGTGGGCTCCCAAGAGACCCAGTACTTC. Protein product: CASSSVGSQETQYF. This rearrangement joins TRBV5-4 to TRBJ2-5; D gene uncertain. The CDR3 consists of 14 residues. V lost 3 bases and J lost 1, with 10 bases in between. Germline V gives CDR1 SGHNT, CDR2 YYREEE (reference sequence).

In its sample, this clone was seen once. This rearrangement joins TRBV27 to TRBJ1-1; D might be TRBD1 (6 bases). CDR3 size: 16 residues. The germline CDR1 and CDR2 sequences are MNHEY and SMNVEV (reference sequence). V was trimmed by 6 bases and J by 0 bases, leaving 17 bases between them. The CDR3 nucleotides read TGTGCCAGCAGCCGTAACAGGGTTAGAATGAACACTGAAGCTTTCTTT. As protein: CASSRNRVRMNTEAFF.

This chain connects TRBV9 to TRBJ2-1, with 15 bases identical to TRBD2. The germline CDR1 and CDR2 sequences are SGDLS and YYNGEE. This CDR3 spans 16 amino acids. V was clipped by 3 bases and J by 7 bases; unmatched bases: 5. CDR3 nucleotides: TGTGCCAGCAGCGAACGGACTAGCGGGAGGGGGAATGAGCAGTTCTTC. Its protein product is CASSERTSGRGNEQFF.

This chain joins TRBV30 and TRBJ2-1; unclear D gene. Trimming cost V 7 bases and J 5 bases, with 9 bases left between them. The V gene's germline CDR1 is GTSNPN and CDR2 SVGIG (reference sequence). The CDR3 covers 11 residues. The CDR3 protein is CAFRLDNEQFF. As DNA, the CDR3 is TGTGCCTTTCGACTGGACAATGAGCAGTTCTTC.

This clone turned up a few times. V and J are TRBV25-1 and TRBJ2-3, with 11 nucleotides matching TRBD1. The CDR3 runs to 15 residues. CDR1 and CDR2 from the germline V gene are MGHDK and SYGVNS. Unmatched junction bases numbered 3, after V lost 2 bases and J lost 5 bases. The CDR3 nucleotides read TGTGCCAGCAGTGAACTGGGGACAGGGGGAGATACGCAGTATTTT. This sequence encodes CASSELGTGGDTQYF.

This sequence joins TRBV4-1 and TRBJ1-1; a possible D gene is TRBD1 (5 bases). V was pared by 3 bases and J by 4 bases, with 18 bases between. From germline, CDR1 is MGHRA and CDR2 YSYEKL. The CDR3 is made up of 16 amino acids. The CDR3 DNA is TGCGCCAGCAGCCACTTCCCGGCGGGGGTTGGCACTGAAGCTTTCTTT. Protein product: CASSHFPAGVGTEAFF.

The rearrangement links TRBV18 to TRBJ2-1, with 8 bases aligning to TRBD2. The J segment lost 4 bases and the V segment lost 2 bases, leaving 7 bases of the junction unmatched. Germline V lookup: CDR1 KGHSH, CDR2 LQKENI. The CDR3 runs 16 residues. The CDR3, as DNA: TGTGCCAGCTCACCAGTGGCTAGCGGGTATTACAATGAGCAGTTCTTC. Residues: CASSPVASGYYNEQFF.

The chain uses TRBV6-6 and TRBJ2-3; 7 bases are shared with TRBD2. Losses at the gene ends were 0 bases for V and 0 bases for J; bases not matched to a gene: 3. Germline V gene lookup returns CDR1 MNHNY and CDR2 SVGAGI (reference sequence). This CDR3 comprises 16 residues. CDR3 coding DNA: TGTGCCAGCAGTTACTCGGCTAGCGGCAGCACAGATACGCAGTATTTT. Protein: CASSYSASGSTDTQYF.

CDR3 sequence (DNA): TGTGCCAGCAGCTCCGGACTAGCGGGGGGGCCGGATGAGCAGTTCTTC. Translating it yields CASSSGLAGGPDEQFF. The chain combines TRBV11-2 with TRBJ2-1, with 15 bases that match TRBD2. After removal of 4 bases from V and 8 bases from J, the junction contained 6 bases not matched to a gene. Germline V lookup: CDR1 SGHAT, CDR2 FQNNGV. This CDR3 is built from 16 residues.

The chain has TRBV27 and TRBJ1-5, with TRBD1 as a possible D gene (5 bases). The CDR3 consists of 15 residues. V dropped 6 bases and J dropped 3 bases, with 15 bases sitting between them. In germline, CDR1 is MNHEY, CDR2 SMNVEV (reference sequence). CDR3 region: CASSPWGDTNQPQHF. In DNA, the CDR3 is TGTGCCAGCAGCCCCTGGGGCGACACCAATCAGCCCCAGCATTTT.

The chain uses TRBV28 and TRBJ2-2; 7 bases fit TRBD2. Germline V lookup: CDR1 MDHEN, CDR2 SYDVKM. The CDR3 spans 16 residues. The J segment lost 1 base and the V segment lost 5 bases, leaving 7 bases of the junction unmatched. CDR3 region: CASSPRLALNTGELFF. The CDR3 nucleotides are TGTGCCAGCAGTCCCAGACTAGCCCTGAACACCGGGGAGCTGTTTTTT. The full variable domain, in which reference TRBV28 and TRBJ2-2 provide the parts outside the CDR3, is DVKVTQSSRYLVKRTGEKVFLECVQDMDHENMFWYRQDPGLGLRLIYFSYDVKMKEKGDIPEGYSVSREKKERFSLILESASTNQTSMYLCASSPRLALNTGELFFGEGSRLTVL.

Comment on this clone: Mismatch with germline at one junction end may stem from a read error. The V call is TRBV7-9, the J call TRBJ2-7; D gene unclear. This CDR3 spans 13 amino acids. Germline loops: CDR1 SEHNR, CDR2 FQNEAQ (reference sequence). CDR3 residues: CASSLGLSDEQYF. CDR3 sequence (DNA): TGTGCCAGCAGCTTAGGTCTCTCCGACGAGCAGTACTTC.

This chain uses TRBV4-1 with TRBJ1-6, with TRBD1 matching 8 bases. Germline V lookup: CDR1 MGHRA, CDR2 YSYEKL. This CDR3 is 16 amino acids long. Trimming took 1 base from V and 5 from J; bases not matched to a gene: 4. CDR3 region: CASSQGLQGDNSPLHF. CDR3 in DNA: TGCGCCAGCAGCCAAGGACTACAGGGGGATAATTCACCCCTCCACTTT.

V and J are TRBV4-1 and TRBJ1-2; D gene unclear. This CDR3 contains 13 residues. The germline gives CDR1 MGHRA, CDR2 YSYEKL. Deletions cut 4 bases from V and 7 bases from J, with 13 bases between. In DNA, the CDR3 is TGCGCCAGCAGCCCCTTGTCTGCTCCTGGCTACACCTTC. Its translation is CASSPLSAPGYTF.

The chain joins TRBV6-1 to TRBJ1-2; possible D gene TRBD1, 5 bases. Per the germline V gene, CDR1 is MNHNS and CDR2 is SASEGT. This CDR3 contains 15 residues. V lost 7 bases to trimming and J lost 3 bases, with 18 bases between them. For the CDR3, the DNA is TGTGCCAGCACCAAGTCAGGGATTAGTGACTATGGCTACACCTTC. Encoded protein: CASTKSGISDYGYTF.

The chain has TRBV27 and TRBJ2-3; 11 bases are shared with TRBD1. The J segment lost 4 bases and the V segment lost 4 bases, leaving 7 bases of the junction unmatched. This CDR3 is built from 16 residues. CDR1 and CDR2 (germline): MNHEY, SMNVEV (reference sequence). The CDR3 loop is CASSWLGTGGSDTQYF. The CDR3 DNA reads as TGTGCCAGCAGTTGGCTGGGGACAGGGGGATCAGATACGCAGTATTTT.